These T cell receptor beta chains were read from a single sample in a study of T cell repertoires in ileal Crohn's disease. Some clones are missing from TCRdb's copy, which holds only in-frame ones; the method was immunoSEQ multiplex PCR. The sample yields about 8,400 clones, 80% seen once. Sequenced sample: ileal tissue. These receptors were taken from an adult with Crohn's disease. Both conserved end residues are part of each CDR3. Fields, in order: CDR3 length, V gene, D gene, clone size, J gene, CDR3 protein, CDR3 DNA. D genes are given only for firm matches. Not all rows give a size; the values are once, few, many and, for expanded clones, a class.

cdr3_length: 15; v_call: TRBV28; d_call: TRBD1; clone_size: NA; j_call: TRBJ1-4; cdr3_aa: CASSSPGQRSEKLFF; cdr3_nt: TGTGCCAGCAGTTCGCCGGGACAGCGGAGTGAAAAACTGTTTTTT
cdr3_length: 14; v_call: TRBV5-4; d_call: TRBD2; clone_size: NA; j_call: TRBJ2-5; cdr3_aa: CASRRDYYQETQYF; cdr3_nt: TGTGCCAGCAGACGGGACTACTACCAAGAGACCCAGTACTTC
cdr3_length: 16; v_call: TRBV4-3; d_call: NA; clone_size: NA; j_call: TRBJ2-5; cdr3_aa: CASSQERLNRAETQYF; cdr3_nt: TGCGCCAGCAGCCAAGAGAGGCTAAATCGGGCAGAGACCCAGTACTTC
cdr3_length: 14; v_call: TRBV29-1; d_call: NA; clone_size: NA; j_call: TRBJ1-1; cdr3_aa: CSVGTSTMNTEAFF; cdr3_nt: TGCAGCGTGGGGACATCAACTATGAACACTGAAGCTTTCTTT
cdr3_length: 17; v_call: TRBV7-2; d_call: TRBD1; clone_size: NA; j_call: TRBJ1-3; cdr3_aa: CASSRGQGLTSGNTIYF; cdr3_nt: TGTGCCAGCAGCCGGGGACAGGGGTTGACCTCTGGAAACACCATATATTTT
cdr3_length: 13; v_call: TRBV11-2; d_call: TRBD2; clone_size: NA; j_call: TRBJ2-1; cdr3_aa: CASSMTSSYEQFF; cdr3_nt: TGTGCCAGCAGCATGACTAGCAGTTATGAGCAGTTCTTC
cdr3_length: 14; v_call: TRBV28; d_call: TRBD1; clone_size: NA; j_call: TRBJ1-4; cdr3_aa: CASSSGQKGEKLFF; cdr3_nt: TGTGCCAGCAGTTCGGGACAGAAAGGTGAAAAACTGTTTTTT
cdr3_length: 13; v_call: TRBV6-1; d_call: NA; clone_size: NA; j_call: TRBJ2-2; cdr3_aa: CASSAGSTGELFF; cdr3_nt: TGTGCCAGCAGTGCCGGTAGCACCGGGGAGCTGTTTTTT
cdr3_length: 15; v_call: TRBV10-3; d_call: TRBD2; clone_size: NA; j_call: TRBJ2-1; cdr3_aa: CAISSNSGRIDEQFF; cdr3_nt: TGTGCCATCAGCTCGAATAGCGGGAGAATCGATGAGCAGTTCTTC
cdr3_length: 12; v_call: TRBV28; d_call: TRBD1; clone_size: NA; j_call: TRBJ2-1; cdr3_aa: CASSLSDRGGFF; cdr3_nt: TGTGCCAGCAGTTTATCGGACAGGGGAGGGTTCTTC
cdr3_length: 15; v_call: TRBV19; d_call: NA; clone_size: few; j_call: TRBJ1-1; cdr3_aa: CASSLGGSMNTEAFF; cdr3_nt: TGTGCCAGTAGCCTTGGAGGCAGCATGAACACTGAAGCTTTCTTT
cdr3_length: 12; v_call: TRBV30; d_call: NA; clone_size: NA; j_call: TRBJ2-7; cdr3_aa: CASRDSGYEQYF; cdr3_nt: TGTGCCTCCCGGGACTCCGGCTACGAGCAGTACTTC
cdr3_length: 16; v_call: TRBV7-9; d_call: TRBD1; clone_size: NA; j_call: TRBJ2-7; cdr3_aa: CASSFWFSGGSYEQYF; cdr3_nt: TGTGCCAGCAGCTTTTGGTTTTCAGGGGGCTCCTACGAGCAGTACTTC
cdr3_length: 15; v_call: TRBV4-1; d_call: TRBD1; clone_size: once; j_call: TRBJ1-1; cdr3_aa: CASSLNGQVNTEAFF; cdr3_nt: TGCGCCAGCAGCTTAAATGGACAGGTGAACACTGAAGCTTTCTTT
cdr3_length: 18; v_call: TRBV19; d_call: TRBD2; clone_size: NA; j_call: TRBJ2-1; cdr3_aa: CASSMGASGRAPYNEQFF; cdr3_nt: TGTGCCAGTAGTATGGGCGCTAGCGGGAGGGCCCCCTACAATGAGCAGTTCTTC
cdr3_length: 13; v_call: TRBV5-5; d_call: NA; clone_size: NA; j_call: TRBJ2-3; cdr3_aa: CASNGLQEGTQYF; cdr3_nt: TGTGCCAGCAACGGTCTTCAGGAGGGTACGCAGTATTTT
cdr3_length: 15; v_call: TRBV9; d_call: NA; clone_size: NA; j_call: TRBJ2-7; cdr3_aa: CASSRGTGNTYEQYF; cdr3_nt: TGTGCCAGCAGCCGCGGAACAGGGAACACCTACGAGCAGTACTTC
cdr3_length: 18; v_call: TRBV4-3; d_call: TRBD2; clone_size: NA; j_call: TRBJ2-3; cdr3_aa: CASSQDPTSGTSTDTQYF; cdr3_nt: TGCGCCAGCAGCCAAGATCCTACTAGCGGCACTAGCACAGATACGCAGTATTTT
cdr3_length: 11; v_call: TRBV2; d_call: NA; clone_size: few; j_call: TRBJ2-7; cdr3_aa: CASSNHMEQYF; cdr3_nt: TGTGCCAGCAGTAACCACATGGAGCAGTACTTC
cdr3_length: 15; v_call: TRBV10-3; d_call: NA; clone_size: once; j_call: TRBJ1-5; cdr3_aa: CAISESPGRNQPQHF; cdr3_nt: TGTGCCATCAGTGAGTCGCCAGGGCGCAATCAGCCCCAGCATTTT
cdr3_length: 15; v_call: TRBV12-5; d_call: NA; clone_size: NA; j_call: TRBJ2-6; cdr3_aa: CASGLQSSGANVLTF; cdr3_nt: TGTGCTAGTGGTCTACAGAGCTCTGGGGCCAACGTCCTGACTTTC
cdr3_length: 14; v_call: TRBV19; d_call: TRBD1; clone_size: NA; j_call: TRBJ2-3; cdr3_aa: CASSGRTGTDTQYF; cdr3_nt: TGTGCCAGTAGTGGAAGGACAGGGACAGATACGCAGTATTTT
cdr3_length: 14; v_call: TRBV4-1; d_call: TRBD2; clone_size: NA; j_call: TRBJ2-2; cdr3_aa: CASGTSLGAGELFF; cdr3_nt: TGCGCCAGCGGGACTAGCTTGGGCGCCGGGGAGCTGTTTTTT
cdr3_length: 15; v_call: TRBV18; d_call: NA; clone_size: NA; j_call: TRBJ2-7; cdr3_aa: CASSPPGRPDYEQYF; cdr3_nt: TGTGCCAGCTCACCTCCGGGGAGGCCGGACTACGAGCAGTACTTC
cdr3_length: 13; v_call: TRBV29-1; d_call: NA; clone_size: NA; j_call: TRBJ1-3; cdr3_aa: CSVGGEAGNTIYF; cdr3_nt: TGCAGCGTGGGGGGAGAGGCCGGAAACACCATATATTTT
cdr3_length: 11; v_call: TRBV7-6; d_call: NA; clone_size: NA; j_call: TRBJ2-1; cdr3_aa: CASSPTTEQFF; cdr3_nt: TGTGCCAGCAGCCCGACGACAGAGCAGTTCTTC
cdr3_length: 16; v_call: TRBV7-8; d_call: NA; clone_size: NA; j_call: TRBJ2-3; cdr3_aa: CASTPVLTRQGDTQYF; cdr3_nt: TGTGCCAGCACCCCGGTCCTCACACGTCAGGGAGATACGCAGTATTTT
cdr3_length: 15; v_call: TRBV7-2; d_call: TRBD1; clone_size: NA; j_call: TRBJ2-7; cdr3_aa: CASTIKTGGGLEQYF; cdr3_nt: TGTGCCAGCACCATAAAGACAGGGGGGGGGCTGGAGCAGTACTTC
cdr3_length: 18; v_call: TRBV27; d_call: TRBD1; clone_size: NA; j_call: TRBJ1-5; cdr3_aa: CASRVTGDEYYSNQPQHF; cdr3_nt: TGTGCCAGCAGGGTCACAGGGGACGAATATTATAGCAATCAGCCCCAGCATTTT
cdr3_length: 12; v_call: TRBV30; d_call: NA; clone_size: large; j_call: TRBJ2-7; cdr3_aa: CAWRQGTYEQYF; cdr3_nt: TGTGCCTGGAGGCAGGGAACCTACGAGCAGTACTTC
cdr3_length: 15; v_call: TRBV28; d_call: TRBD2; clone_size: NA; j_call: TRBJ2-3; cdr3_aa: CASSSLAGHTDTQYF; cdr3_nt: TGTGCCAGCAGTTCACTAGCGGGCCATACAGATACGCAGTATTTT
cdr3_length: 19; v_call: TRBV7-7; d_call: TRBD2; clone_size: once; j_call: TRBJ2-6; cdr3_aa: CASSLGLRGFSSGANVLTF; cdr3_nt: TGTGCTAGCAGCTTAGGACTGCGGGGGTTTAGCTCTGGGGCCAACGTCCTGACTTTC
cdr3_length: 13; v_call: TRBV19; d_call: TRBD1; clone_size: once; j_call: TRBJ2-1; cdr3_aa: CASSSTGTATRFF; cdr3_nt: TGTGCCAGTAGTTCCACGGGGACAGCTACTCGGTTCTTC
cdr3_length: 15; v_call: TRBV27; d_call: NA; clone_size: NA; j_call: TRBJ2-5; cdr3_aa: CASSWGDSPQETQYF; cdr3_nt: TGTGCCAGCAGTTGGGGGGACAGTCCCCAAGAGACCCAGTACTTC
cdr3_length: 14; v_call: TRBV6-6; d_call: NA; clone_size: NA; j_call: TRBJ2-1; cdr3_aa: CASSAPFRGIEQFF; cdr3_nt: TGTGCCAGCAGTGCCCCTTTTCGAGGAATTGAGCAGTTCTTC
cdr3_length: 14; v_call: TRBV19; d_call: TRBD1; clone_size: NA; j_call: TRBJ2-2; cdr3_aa: CATPDRSNTGELFF; cdr3_nt: TGTGCCACCCCGGACAGGTCGAACACCGGGGAGCTGTTTTTT
cdr3_length: 15; v_call: TRBV7-2; d_call: NA; clone_size: NA; j_call: TRBJ2-3; cdr3_aa: CASSRGLYGTDTQYF; cdr3_nt: TGTGCCAGCAGCCGGGGTCTGTACGGCACAGATACGCAGTATTTT
cdr3_length: 15; v_call: TRBV5-1; d_call: NA; clone_size: NA; j_call: TRBJ2-3; cdr3_aa: CASSLRDLGTDTQYF; cdr3_nt: TGCGCCAGCAGCTTGAGGGACTTAGGCACAGATACGCAGTATTTT
cdr3_length: 19; v_call: TRBV19; d_call: TRBD1; clone_size: NA; j_call: TRBJ1-4; cdr3_aa: CASSIVTGGLGPNNEKLFF; cdr3_nt: TGTGCCAGTAGTATCGTGACAGGGGGCCTTGGTCCGAATAATGAAAAACTGTTTTTT
cdr3_length: 15; v_call: TRBV6-1; d_call: NA; clone_size: NA; j_call: TRBJ1-5; cdr3_aa: CASRVDWGQGQPQHF; cdr3_nt: TGTGCCAGCAGGGTTGACTGGGGTCAGGGGCAGCCCCAGCATTTT
cdr3_length: 15; v_call: TRBV12-5; d_call: NA; clone_size: NA; j_call: TRBJ2-2; cdr3_aa: CASGLARQGGGELFF; cdr3_nt: TGTGCTAGTGGTTTGGCCAGACAGGGAGGGGGGGAGCTGTTTTTT
cdr3_length: 15; v_call: TRBV27; d_call: TRBD2; clone_size: NA; j_call: TRBJ2-7; cdr3_aa: CASSFGSGVIYEQYF; cdr3_nt: TGTGCCAGCAGTTTTGGTAGCGGGGTTATCTACGAGCAGTACTTC
cdr3_length: 16; v_call: TRBV2; d_call: NA; clone_size: NA; j_call: TRBJ2-7; cdr3_aa: CASSEAGGVLSYEQYF; cdr3_nt: TGTGCCAGCAGTGAAGCAGGAGGGGTCCTTTCCTACGAGCAGTACTTC
cdr3_length: 18; v_call: TRBV6-4; d_call: NA; clone_size: NA; j_call: TRBJ2-3; cdr3_aa: CASSDQSWQPAITDTQYF; cdr3_nt: TGTGCCAGCAGTGACCAATCGTGGCAGCCCGCTATCACAGATACGCAGTATTTT
cdr3_length: 14; v_call: TRBV5-6; d_call: NA; clone_size: NA; j_call: TRBJ2-3; cdr3_aa: CASSLLRSTDTQYF; cdr3_nt: TGTGCCAGCAGCCTACTAAGGAGCACAGATACGCAGTATTTT
cdr3_length: 15; v_call: TRBV27; d_call: TRBD1; clone_size: NA; j_call: TRBJ1-1; cdr3_aa: CASSLRGTGNTEAFF; cdr3_nt: TGTGCCAGCAGCCTAAGGGGGACAGGGAACACTGAAGCTTTCTTT
cdr3_length: 14; v_call: TRBV18; d_call: NA; clone_size: NA; j_call: TRBJ1-4; cdr3_aa: CASSPSAENEKLFF; cdr3_nt: TGTGCCAGCTCACCATCGGCAGAGAATGAAAAACTGTTTTTT
cdr3_length: 13; v_call: TRBV5-4; d_call: NA; clone_size: NA; j_call: TRBJ1-1; cdr3_aa: CASSGTAGTEAFF; cdr3_nt: TGTGCCAGCAGCGGTACAGCGGGCACTGAAGCTTTCTTT